This note documents a single T cell receptor (beta chain) sequence. Its antigen remains undetermined. No per-base quality is available; no much larger clone lies one base away. CDR1 and CDR2, looked up from the germline V gene (reference sequence), are LNHDA and SQIVND. The CDR3 numbers 15 residues from cysteine through phenylalanine. Only CDR3 DNA is held: 45 bases, read in frame from base 1. Trimmed from V: 10 bases; trimmed from J: 1 base; junction bases lacking a gene match: 9. These data come from a study of cytomegalovirus exposure and HLA in healthy donors (dated 2017 in TCRdb). About the investigation overall: An earlier analysis of approximately 550 of the donors reported 250 to 350 Gb of sequence data and some 100 million unique TCR beta sequences from about 179 million T cells. The study profiled the T cell repertoires of 500 to 800 subjects by immunosequencing and related them to cytomegalovirus serostatus. The aim of the study was to test whether cataloging public T cell receptors could identify signatures of past pathogen exposure. To predict cytomegalovirus infection status, the study brought together high-throughput TCR immunosequencing, statistical association of individual TCRs with disease status, and machine learning. An earlier analysis of 587 of the donors applied high-throughput TCR beta sequencing to assess whether each TCR beta V gene segment acted as functional or pseudogenic. Roughly 300 gigabases of sequencing data and around 85 million unique TCR sequences made up an early release that covered nearly 650 HLA-typed donors. On average, around 240,000 unique TCR beta nucleotide sequences were sequenced per donor among a few hundred genotyped donors of the cohort, with 15% to 20% of those sequences being non-productive. A later genetic analysis took genome-wide SNP genotypes for 398 of the 666 donors and used that subset as a discovery cohort. Rather than using new phenotypic data, the later analysis identified candidate immune exposures from TCR beta sequences and from how often those sequences occurred across donors. Both class I and class II loci were covered by HLA typing, at four-digit resolution. Donor age, sex, ethnicity and CMV serostatus were collected together with the repertoire data. All discovery cohort repertoires had been generated using a single sequencing platform. Four or five DR-DQ haplotypes were handled as single units for association and clustering, since linkage in the cohort was strong. Of the roughly 410 genotyped donors, 80% to 90% were placed in the genetic ancestry cluster associated with self-reported Caucasian donors. A later analysis re-analyzed previously published TCR beta repertoires from 660 or so donors and added high-resolution HLA genotyping to study TCR occurrence patterns. Along with the roughly 700-subject first cohort, a separate validation cohort of over 90 different subjects was used. Typing coverage varied by locus: roughly 620-640 donors for A, B, C, DRB1 and DQB1; 500 to 550 for DQA1; approximately 610 for DPA1; more than 450 for DPB1.

Preparation of the library involved the immunoSEQ multiplex PCR assay. For the multiplex PCR, a mixture combining 60 forward primers for TCR Vbeta segments and 13 reverse primers for TCR Jbeta segments was used. The CDR3 region of rearranged TCR beta genes was amplified from genomic DNA by a multiplex PCR assay. The amplified TCR beta libraries were sequenced on the Illumina HiSeq System as 87-base-pair reads. For the original study's pipeline: A later analysis tallied roughly 80 million unique TCR beta chains across the 550 to 850 repertoires, and roughly 11 million of those chains were shared by two or more donors. A nearest-neighbor algorithm error-corrected the raw reads and collapsed the reads into unique sequences, merging closely related sequences to remove PCR and sequencing errors. CDR3 sequences were aligned to IMGT reference sequences to assign V, D and J gene segments. For a sequence to be retained, a match of at least six nucleotides was required to both a V gene segment and a J gene segment. A rearrangement was called productive if the CDR3 had no stop codons and remained in frame with V and J, and every other rearrangement was called non-productive. CDR3 was defined by IMGT convention, running from the second conserved V-encoded cysteine to the conserved J-encoded phenylalanine. Sequences without an unambiguous match to a single V gene segment were excluded from the earlier analysis of about 600 of the donors. An earlier analysis of several hundred of the donors classified V segments as functional when productive rearrangements were above 56.7% and as segregating when the standard deviation between donors was above 5%. A statistical classification framework was built for diagnosing cytomegalovirus status from the catalog of TCR beta chain sequences. In a later analysis, TCR nucleotide sequences were compared against IMGT/GENE-DB human TR gene sequences so that V and J genes could be assigned. A later analysis assigned CDR3 sequences and most-parsimonious VDJ recombination scenarios with the TCRdist pipeline. In a later analysis, every TCR beta chain was defined by the combination of its CDR3 amino acid sequence and its V-gene family, and reads without a unique V-gene family were dropped. As a way to deal with suspected cross-contamination and a sequencing artifact, a later analysis dropped over 550 nucleotide sequences that were highly shared and had low generation probability. A later analysis calculated a clonal expansion index for each public chain from normalized within-repertoire ranks of inferred template counts. A later analysis computed generation probabilities with a VDJ recombination model fitted to out-of-frame rearrangements, and checked the results against IGoR. A later analysis scored TCR-TCR, TCR-HLA and TCR-CMV co-occurrence with hypergeometric tests, applying a repertoire-size bias correction to TCR pairs. In a later analysis, false discovery rates were estimated by permuting HLA or CMV assignments 20 times. A later analysis grouped co-occurring TCRs with DBSCAN, adding TCRdist sequence similarity when clustering within HLA-allele-positive subsets. Repertoires with fewer than 30,000 or more than 120,000 public chains, plus five repertoires with anomalous nucleotide sharing, were excluded from co-occurrence clustering. TCRdb carries this immuneACCESS record with in-frame sequences only. Its versions omit some clonotypes, under half of them owing to an unresolved V gene in the studies checked, with the rest unexplained. Clone size and the V and J calls come from that table; the DNA yielded D and trimming. This sample gives about 88,000 clones in total; around four fifths of them show up just once. The ten largest clonotypes hold around 5.3% of the sample.

On the study overall, not on this receptor specifically: Most CMV-associated TCR beta chains appeared to be HLA-restricted in a later analysis, and the HLA associations seemed to be driven largely by CMV exposure. In a later genetic analysis, fewer N-insertions in productive TCRs were reported among donors in an Asian-associated ancestry cluster than the roughly 710-donor mean. Linkage disequilibrium might explain the correlated functional status among segregating V segments, but an unknown experimental factor could not be excluded. It was suggested by the authors that the approach could potentially be generalized to other disease states and immunological phenotypes. According to a later analysis, TCR association rates differed among HLA loci, with DRB1 alleles showing the most associated TCRs and HLA-C alleles showing the fewest. A cluster of highly shared sequence variants was judged likely to represent a technical artifact of the sequencing pipeline. According to a later analysis, parvovirus B19, influenza, CMV and Epstein-Barr virus appeared linked to several top co-occurrence clusters. HLA typing was unavailable for some donors at each locus, so association tests used only the typed subset. In a later analysis, HLA-associated TCR beta chains were found to be more clonally expanded and to have lower generation probabilities than equally common non-associated chains. In this cohort, only TCR beta chains were sequenced, and detectable features were limited by the absence of alpha or paired-chain data. Across donors, most TCR sequences were observed very rarely, whereas some public TCRs were present in many individuals. The only immune exposure information available for the cohort was CMV serostatus. At a false discovery rate of 0.05, a later analysis linked some 17,000 TCR beta sequences to specific HLA alleles. Assigning TCR associations to individual alleles was difficult when HLA alleles, especially DR and DQ, strongly co-occurred. Roughly uniform sequencing depth across donors was assumed in presence/absence analyses, although this assumption may not hold. Because counts were too low, roughly 17 rarely observed V segments, including chromosome 9 orphons, were left out of the earlier analysis of roughly 600 of the donors. An association between a missense DCLRE1C variant and V-gene and J-gene trimming of TCR beta chains was found in a later genetic analysis and replicated in an independent cohort. In an earlier analysis of 500 to 650 of the donors, most TCR beta V segments appeared in productive rearrangements about 87% or about 30% of the time, broadly matching IMGT annotations. The study gave a list of around 170 TCR beta chains associated with cytomegalovirus. In vitro tests confirmed that a few of the cytomegalovirus-associated TCR beta chains recognize cytomegalovirus antigens. Because the 87-base-pair reads could not distinguish some IMGT-functional V segments, including TRBV6-2 and TRBV6-3, those segments were excluded. In both the original and validation cohorts, the classifier was reported to diagnose cytomegalovirus status with high specificity and sensitivity. A further reported finding was that TCR beta sequences accurately predicted the HLA-A and HLA-B alleles for most subjects in the first cohort.

The cohort comprised 666 healthy bone marrow donors. All cohort members were sampled while nominally healthy, although unrecorded immune exposures were likely present. The donor tested CMV seronegative, placing the donor among the 350 or so seronegative members of the cohort. A peripheral blood sample was collected from each donor, and TCR beta sequencing was performed on peripheral blood mononuclear cells. The Qiagen DNeasy Blood Extraction Kit was used to extract genomic DNA from the blood cell samples. The rearrangement combines TRBV19 with TRBJ1-2, with 10 bases matching TRBD1. The sample consisted of PBMCs. The TCR sequence derives from a woman between 40 and 55 years old in good health and CMV-seronegative. The sequenced DNA is TGTGCCACCAAGACCGGGACAGGGGATAACTATGGCTACACCTTC. This translates into CATKTGTGDNYGYTF. With the portions outside the CDR3 filled from the reference TRBV19 and TRBJ1-2 genes, the complete variable region becomes DGGITQSPKYLFRKEGQNVTLSCEQNLNHDAMYWYRQDPGQGLRLIYYSQIVNDFQKGDIAEGYSVSREKKESFPLTVTSAQKNPTAFYLCATKTGTGDNYGYTFGSGTRLTVV.